The next 32 T cell receptor beta chains were all read from a single sample in a study of blood T cell repertoires in COVID-19. Here immunoSEQ multiplex PCR was the method, and the copy in TCRdb shows in-frame clones only, minus some. The sample has 140,000 to 150,000 clones, approximately 90% seen once; the top ten hold around 0.91%. Input material: peripheral blood. These receptors were taken from a woman aged 50 to 65 with acute or convalescent COVID-19.

The J gene is TRBJ1-2, the V gene TRBV30, with D possibly matching TRBD1 (5 bases). Trimming stripped 2 bases from V and 8 bases from J, with 15 bases between. The length of the CDR3 is 13 residues. The germline gives CDR1 GTSNPN, CDR2 SVGIG (reference sequence). CDR3 bases: TGTGCCTGGAGTCAGGAGGGGATGGGAGGCTACACCTTC. Protein product: CAWSQEGMGGYTF.

J is TRBJ2-7 and V is TRBV24-1, with 12 nucleotides matching TRBD1. Germline CDR1 KGHDR, CDR2 SFDVKD. Trimming removed 4 bases from V and 4 bases from J; junction bases left unmatched: 7. There are 16 residues in the CDR3. The CDR3 nucleotides read TGTGCCACCAGTGACTTAGGGACAGGGGGCAGATACGAGCAGTACTTC. Translation: CATSDLGTGGRYEQYF.

The chain combines TRBV19 with TRBJ2-3; 11 bases align to TRBD2. The CDR3 consists of 17 residues. V trimming: 4 bases; J trimming: 5 bases; junction bases outside the gene matches: 11. Looked up from germline, CDR1 is LNHDA and CDR2 is SQIVND (reference sequence). This CDR3 reads CASSRPIAGGPGDTQYF. The CDR3 nucleotides are TGTGCCAGTAGTAGACCTATAGCGGGGGGGCCTGGAGATACGCAGTATTTT.

The CDR3 spells CASNLQGLDEQFF. The CDR3 DNA reads TGTGCCAGCAACCTACAGGGTTTAGATGAGCAGTTCTTC. The rearrangement links TRBV12-3 or TRBV12-4 to TRBJ2-1; possible D gene TRBD1, 6 bases. V lost 7 bases to trimming and J lost 8 bases, with 15 bases between them. This CDR3 contains 13 residues.

The V gene is TRBV18, the J gene TRBJ1-1, with a possible D match to TRBD1 (6 bases). The CDR3 contains 15 residues. Germline assignment: CDR1 KGHSH and CDR2 LQKENI. The V gene lost 6 bases and the J gene lost 4 bases, with 18 bases spanning the gap. CDR3 sequence (DNA): TGTGCCAGCTCCCAAAACAGGGATAAGGGCACTGAAGCTTTCTTT. Its protein product is CASSQNRDKGTEAFF.

The chain joins TRBV28 to TRBJ2-1, with D possibly being TRBD2 (6 bases). Deletions cut 6 bases from V and 5 bases from J, with 20 bases between. The CDR3 runs 16 residues. Looked up from germline, CDR1 is MDHEN and CDR2 is SYDVKM. The DNA for the CDR3 is TGTGCCAGCAGCCCCGACCTAACGGGAGTTCACAATGAGCAGTTCTTC. This sequence encodes CASSPDLTGVHNEQFF.

The table lists this clone with a few counts. The rearrangement joins TRBV5-1 to TRBJ2-2, with 11 bases fitting TRBD2. This CDR3 region has 16 residues. The germline V gene encodes CDR1 SGHRS and CDR2 YFSETQ. Losses at the gene ends were 4 bases for V and 6 bases for J; bases not matched to a gene: 8. CDR3 nucleotides: TGCGCCAGCAGCGTAGTTCTAGCGGGGGGCTCCGGGGAGCTGTTTTTT. Translated: CASSVVLAGGSGELFF.

This clone was recorded only once. CDR3 in amino acids: CASSFVASGSSDTQYF. CDR3 DNA: TGCGCCAGCAGCTTTGTGGCTAGCGGGAGTTCAGATACGCAGTATTTT. This rearrangement joins TRBV5-1 to TRBJ2-3; TRBD2 aligns across 10 bases. V shed 2 bases, J shed 4 bases, and the junction held 7 bases outside the gene matches. This CDR3 spans 16 amino acids. CDR1 and CDR2 (germline): SGHRS, YFSETQ.

The chain links TRBV7-8 to TRBJ2-6; tentatively, D is TRBD2 (6 bases). The V end lost 2 bases, the J end lost 0 bases, and 14 bases lay between the germline ends. Per the germline V gene, CDR1 is SGHVS and CDR2 is FQNEAQ. The CDR3 contains 18 residues. This CDR3 is CASSLPGLDFSGANVLTF. The CDR3 nucleotides are TGTGCCAGCAGCTTACCGGGACTCGACTTCTCTGGGGCCAACGTCCTGACTTTC.

J is TRBJ1-3 and V is TRBV7-6; D uncertain. The length of the CDR3 is 14 residues. Germline CDR1 SGHVS, CDR2 FNYEAQ. Trimming took 5 bases from V and 1 from J, leaving 9 bases between them. The CDR3 reads CASSLSGSGNTIYF. DNA of the CDR3: TGTGCCAGCAGCCTCTCGGGGTCTGGAAACACCATATATTTT. Filled out from reference TRBV7-6 and TRBJ1-3, the complete variable domain reads GAGVSQSPRYKVTKRGQDVALRCDPISGHVSLYWYRQALGQGPEFLTYFNYEAQQDKSGLPNDRFSAERPEGSISTLTIQRTEQRDSAMYRCASSLSGSGNTIYFGEGSWLTVV.

This rearrangement joins TRBV5-4 to TRBJ2-7, with 8 bases identical to TRBD2. CDR3 length: 16 amino acids. Germline V gives CDR1 SGHNT, CDR2 YYREEE (reference sequence). V shed 0 bases, J shed 0 bases, and the junction held 5 bases outside the gene matches. CDR3 nucleotides: TGTGCCAGCAGCTTGGGACGTAGCGGGGCCTCCTACGAGCAGTACTTC. Translating gives CASSLGRSGASYEQYF.

The chain joins TRBV5-1 to TRBJ2-3; 8 bases are a match to TRBD1. The V gene's germline CDR1 is SGHRS and CDR2 YFSETQ. The V gene end was trimmed by 4 bases and the J gene end by 2 bases; junction bases not matched to a gene: 6. The CDR3 extends over 15 amino acids. The CDR3 loop is CASSLDRGATDTQYF. DNA of the CDR3: TGCGCCAGCAGCCTCGACAGGGGCGCCACAGATACGCAGTATTTT.

The CDR3 region is CASSPVYEQYF. For the CDR3, the DNA is TGTGCCAGCAGCCCCGTGTACGAGCAGTACTTC. The V call is TRBV7-9, the J call TRBJ2-7, with no clear D. The CDR3 extends over 11 amino acids. The germline V and J ends were trimmed by 5 bases and 4 bases, with 6 bases remaining between them. CDR1 and CDR2 from the germline V gene are SEHNR and FQNEAQ (reference sequence).

The chain recombines TRBV19 with TRBJ1-1, with 8 bases fitting TRBD1. The CDR3 is 14 residues long. The V and J ends lost 5 bases and 0 bases, in that order; junction bases with no gene match: 2. Germline V gene data show CDR1 as LNHDA and CDR2 as SQIVND (reference sequence). The CDR3 DNA reads TGTGCCAGTAGTCTGGGACAGGTGAACACTGAAGCTTTCTTT. Amino acids: CASSLGQVNTEAFF.

The chain has TRBV2 and TRBJ1-5; tentatively, D is TRBD1 (5 bases). Between the trimmed V and J ends, which lost 6 bases and 0 bases, there was a span of 15 bases. The CDR3 loop spans 16 amino acids. Per germline, CDR1 SNHLY and CDR2 FYNNEI. The CDR3 DNA reads TGTGCCAGCAGGGTAGACAGCCCTTATAGCAATCAGCCCCAGCATTTT. Translated, it gives CASRVDSPYSNQPQHF.

The chain couples TRBV6-6 to TRBJ1-1, with a tentative D call TRBD1 (6 bases). The CDR3 spans 12 residues. Trimming took 8 bases from V and 1 from J, leaving 8 bases between them. Germline V gene sequence: CDR1 MNHNY, CDR2 SVGAGI (reference sequence). Here the CDR3 DNA reads TGTGCCAGCGTCAGGGGGAACACTGAAGCTTTCTTT. It yields the protein CASVRGNTEAFF.

At least ten counts were recorded for this clone. V is TRBV27 and J is TRBJ2-7, with a possible D match to TRBD2 (6 bases). This CDR3 region has 16 residues. CDR1 is MNHEY and CDR2 is SMNVEV in the germline V gene (reference sequence). V was pared by 1 base and J by 2 bases, with 15 bases between. CDR3 sequence reads: CASSLWGLSGAYEQYF. DNA for the CDR3: TGTGCCAGCAGTTTATGGGGACTGTCCGGGGCCTACGAGCAGTACTTC.

The CDR3 region is CATSLSNQPQHF. Here the CDR3 DNA reads TGTGCCACCAGTTTAAGCAATCAGCCCCAGCATTTT. This chain joins TRBV24-1 and TRBJ1-5; D is ambiguous. CDR1 is KGHDR and CDR2 is SFDVKD in the germline V gene. Between the trimmed V and J ends, which lost 6 bases and 1 base, there was a span of 3 bases. This CDR3 spans 12 amino acids.

The chain couples TRBV2 to TRBJ1-5; a weak D match, TRBD1 (5 bases). Trimming removed 7 bases from V and 5 bases from J, with 12 bases in between. Per the germline V gene, CDR1 is SNHLY and CDR2 is FYNNEI. This CDR3 spans 13 amino acids. CDR3 nucleotide sequence: TGTGCCAGCAATGAGCAGGGATATCAGCCCCAGCATTTT. Encoded protein: CASNEQGYQPQHF.

CDR3 coding DNA: TGTGCCAGCAGTTACCGGGACTACTCCTACAATGAGCAGTTCTTC. This sequence encodes CASSYRDYSYNEQFF. J is TRBJ2-1 and V is TRBV6-2 or TRBV6-3, with TRBD2 identical over 7 bases. The J segment lost 0 bases and the V segment lost 2 bases, leaving 1 base of the junction unmatched. Germline assignment: CDR1 MNHEY and CDR2 SVGEGT. This CDR3 region has 15 residues.

The chain carries TRBV6-5 and TRBJ2-7; TRBD1 matches at 9 bases. J gave up 3 bases and V 6 bases, and 6 bases lay outside the gene matches. The CDR3 length is 14 residues. Germline values: CDR1 MNHEY, CDR2 SVGAGI. CDR3 sequence reads: CASRKPGQGYEQYF. The CDR3 region has the DNA TGTGCCAGCAGAAAACCGGGACAGGGCTACGAGCAGTACTTC.

The chain has TRBV14 and TRBJ1-1; 10 nucleotides agree with TRBD1. This CDR3 contains 20 residues. J gave up 0 bases and V 4 bases, and 17 bases lay outside the gene matches. Germline lookup yields CDR1 SGHDN and CDR2 FVKESK. The DNA of the CDR3 is TGTGCCAGCAGCCGAGACGCTTTTGCCGGGACAGGGGCCGTGAACACTGAAGCTTTCTTT. Its protein product is CASSRDAFAGTGAVNTEAFF.

This clone has just one count. The chain's CDR3 is CASSLAGGPNEQFF. The CDR3 DNA is TGTGCCAGCAGTTTGGCAGGGGGTCCGAATGAGCAGTTCTTC. The rearrangement links TRBV6-5 to TRBJ2-1; the match to TRBD1 covers 7 bases. This CDR3 comprises 14 residues. The germline gives CDR1 MNHEY, CDR2 SVGAGI. With V trimmed by 4 bases and J by 7 bases, 7 bases remained unmatched.

There are a few counts of this clone. J is TRBJ2-7 and V is TRBV7-9; 9 bases line up with TRBD1. The CDR3 consists of 14 residues. Per germline, CDR1 SEHNR and CDR2 FQNEAQ (reference sequence). The V gene end was trimmed by 5 bases and the J gene end by 4 bases; junction bases not matched to a gene: 6. The CDR3 coding sequence is TGTGCCAGCAGCATATCGGGACAGGGTTACGAGCAGTACTTC. The encoded protein is CASSISGQGYEQYF.

The chain recombines TRBV4-2 with TRBJ2-1; 8 bases line up with TRBD2. Germline lookup yields CDR1 LGHNA and CDR2 YNFKEQ. The V and J ends lost 0 bases and 9 bases, in that order; junction bases with no gene match: 10. The CDR3 covers 16 residues. The CDR3 DNA sequence: TGTGCCAGCAGCCAAGATCCGCAGCGGGGGTTCAGTGAGCAGTTCTTC. This translates into CASSQDPQRGFSEQFF.

The gene calls are TRBV24-1 and TRBJ2-2; the match to TRBD1 covers 7 bases. This CDR3 contains 15 residues. V lost 5 bases, J lost 8 bases, and 10 bases stayed unmatched. Germline values: CDR1 KGHDR, CDR2 SFDVKD. The CDR3 bases are TGTGCCACCAGTGCCCCTAGACAGGGCAAAGGGGAGCTGTTTTTT. It specifies CATSAPRQGKGELFF.

The chain has TRBV19 and TRBJ2-1; 8 bases are a match to TRBD2. This CDR3 has 16 amino acids. Trimming at V came to 6 bases and at J to 10 bases, leaving 17 bases not matched to a gene. Germline CDR1 LNHDA, CDR2 SQIVND (reference sequence). The CDR3 bases are TGTGCCAGTAGGAACACCGGGAGGGCTAAGAGAAGCGAGCAGTTCTTC. It encodes CASRNTGRAKRSEQFF.

The V and J genes are TRBV28 and TRBJ1-1; TRBD1 is a possible D gene (6 bases). The CDR3 is 16 residues long. Germline loops: CDR1 MDHEN, CDR2 SYDVKM. Deletions cut 3 bases from V and 0 bases from J, with 14 bases between. The CDR3 DNA follows: TGTGCCAGCAGTTTTTCGGGGGGCAGGGTGAACACTGAAGCTTTCTTT. Encoded protein: CASSFSGGRVNTEAFF. Together with reference TRBV28 and TRBJ1-1, the CDR3 gives the full variable domain: DVKVTQSSRYLVKRTGEKVFLECVQDMDHENMFWYRQDPGLGLRLIYFSYDVKMKEKGDIPEGYSVSREKKERFSLILESASTNQTSMYLCASSFSGGRVNTEAFFGQGTRLTVV.

The chain employs TRBV7-9 and TRBJ2-5, with D possibly matching TRBD1 (5 bases). V shed 2 bases and J shed 5 bases, with 15 bases lying between them. From germline, CDR1 is SEHNR and CDR2 FQNEAQ (reference sequence). This CDR3 region has 15 residues. The CDR3 reads CASSLKVGPSETQYF. The CDR3 coding sequence is TGTGCCAGCAGCTTAAAGGTGGGGCCGTCGGAGACCCAGTACTTC.

The V gene is TRBV7-3, the J gene TRBJ2-7; D not resolved. From germline, CDR1 is SGHTA and CDR2 FQGTGA. Trimming removed 2 bases at V and 9 bases at J, with 17 bases between. The CDR3 loop spans 14 amino acids. In DNA, the CDR3 is TGTGCCAGCAGCTTAGTCGCTAATTCCCCCTGGCAGTACTTC. It encodes CASSLVANSPWQYF.

This sequence joins TRBV9 and TRBJ1-2; D is unclear. Trimming removed 7 bases at V and 2 bases at J, with 9 bases between. The CDR3 extends over 12 amino acids. Germline values: CDR1 SGDLS, CDR2 YYNGEE. CDR3 region: CASQRLNYGYTF. The CDR3 bases are TGTGCCAGCCAGAGGTTGAACTATGGCTACACCTTC. Full variable domain (rest looked up from reference TRBV9 and TRBJ1-2): DSGVTQTPKHLITATGQRVTLRCSPRSGDLSVYWYQQSLDQGLQFLIQYYNGEERAKGNILERFSAQQFPDLHSELNLSSLELGDSALYFCASQRLNYGYTFGSGTRLTVV.

The rearrangement joins TRBV6-6 to TRBJ1-5; no clear D gene. This CDR3 has 15 residues. Germline V gene lookup returns CDR1 MNHNY and CDR2 SVGAGI (reference sequence). V lost 7 bases to trimming and J lost 4 bases, with 17 bases between them. The CDR3 DNA reads TGTGCCAGCATCCTAGACGGGGAAAGGAATCAGCCCCAGCATTTT. This translates into CASILDGERNQPQHF.